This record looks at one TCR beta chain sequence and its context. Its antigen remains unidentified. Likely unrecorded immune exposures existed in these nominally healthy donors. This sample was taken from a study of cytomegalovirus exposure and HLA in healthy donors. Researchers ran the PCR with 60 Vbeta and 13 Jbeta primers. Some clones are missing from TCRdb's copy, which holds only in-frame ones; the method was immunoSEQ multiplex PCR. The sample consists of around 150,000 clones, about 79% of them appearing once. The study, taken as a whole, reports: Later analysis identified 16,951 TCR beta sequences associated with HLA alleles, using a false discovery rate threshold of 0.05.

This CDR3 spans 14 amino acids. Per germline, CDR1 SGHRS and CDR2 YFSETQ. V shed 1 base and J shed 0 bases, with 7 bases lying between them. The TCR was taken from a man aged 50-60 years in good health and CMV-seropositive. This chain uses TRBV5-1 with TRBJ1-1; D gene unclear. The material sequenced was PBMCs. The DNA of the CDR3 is TGCGCCAGCAGCTTGCGTCAGATGAACACTGAAGCTTTCTTT. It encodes CASSLRQMNTEAFF.